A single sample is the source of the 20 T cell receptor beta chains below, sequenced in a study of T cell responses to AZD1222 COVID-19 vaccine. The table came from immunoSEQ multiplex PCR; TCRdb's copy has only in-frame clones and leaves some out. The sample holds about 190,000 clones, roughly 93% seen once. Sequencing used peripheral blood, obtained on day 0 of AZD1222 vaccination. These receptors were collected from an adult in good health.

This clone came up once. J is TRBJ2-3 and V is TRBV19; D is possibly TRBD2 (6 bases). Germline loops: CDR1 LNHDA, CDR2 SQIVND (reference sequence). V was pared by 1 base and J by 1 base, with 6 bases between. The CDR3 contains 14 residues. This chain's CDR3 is CASSIAGGTDTQYF. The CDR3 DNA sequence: TGTGCCAGTAGTATAGCGGGGGGCACAGATACGCAGTATTTT.

The CDR3: CASSGRDGYTF. In DNA form, the CDR3 reads TGTGCCAGCTCAGGAAGGGATGGCTACACCTTC. V is TRBV18 and J is TRBJ1-2; no clear D gene. Per the germline V gene, CDR1 is KGHSH and CDR2 is LQKENI. V lost 5 bases and J 6 bases, leaving 7 bases between the germline ends. The CDR3 loop spans 11 amino acids.

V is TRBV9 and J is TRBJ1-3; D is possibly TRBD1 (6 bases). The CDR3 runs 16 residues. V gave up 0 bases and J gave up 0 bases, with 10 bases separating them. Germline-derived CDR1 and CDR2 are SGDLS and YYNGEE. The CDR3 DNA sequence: TGTGCCAGCAGCGTAGCCGGGGGCACCTCTGGAAACACCATATATTTT. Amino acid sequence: CASSVAGGTSGNTIYF. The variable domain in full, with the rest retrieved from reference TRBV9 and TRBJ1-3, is DSGVTQTPKHLITATGQRVTLRCSPRSGDLSVYWYQQSLDQGLQFLIQYYNGEERAKGNILERFSAQQFPDLHSELNLSSLELGDSALYFCASSVAGGTSGNTIYFGEGSWLTVV.

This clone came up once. CDR3 protein: CASSLSPRQGSNYGYTF. CDR3 bases: TGTGCCAGCAGTTTATCACCTCGGCAGGGGTCTAACTATGGCTACACCTTC. This sequence joins TRBV27 and TRBJ1-2, with D perhaps TRBD1 (6 bases). Germline lookup yields CDR1 MNHEY and CDR2 SMNVEV (reference sequence). This CDR3 is built from 17 residues. Trimming cost V 0 bases and J 0 bases, with 14 bases left between them.

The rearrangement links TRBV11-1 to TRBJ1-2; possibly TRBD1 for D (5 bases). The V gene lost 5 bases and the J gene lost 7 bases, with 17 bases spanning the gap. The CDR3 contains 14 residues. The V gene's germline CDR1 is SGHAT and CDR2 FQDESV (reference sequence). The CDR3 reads CASSPTGTGFGYTF. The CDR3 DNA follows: TGTGCCAGCAGCCCGACCGGGACGGGCTTTGGCTACACCTTC. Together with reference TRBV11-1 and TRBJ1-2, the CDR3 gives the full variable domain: EAEVAQSPRYKITEKSQAVAFWCDPISGHATLYWYRQILGQGPELLVQFQDESVVDDSQLPKDRFSAERLKGVDSTLKIQPAELGDSAMYLCASSPTGTGFGYTFGSGTRLTVV.

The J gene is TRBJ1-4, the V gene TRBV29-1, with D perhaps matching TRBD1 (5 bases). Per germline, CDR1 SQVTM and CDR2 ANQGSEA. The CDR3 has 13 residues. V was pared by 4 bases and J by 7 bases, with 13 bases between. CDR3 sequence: CSVAVNGAEKLFF. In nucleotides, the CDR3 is TGCAGCGTTGCGGTAAACGGGGCTGAAAAACTGTTTTTT.

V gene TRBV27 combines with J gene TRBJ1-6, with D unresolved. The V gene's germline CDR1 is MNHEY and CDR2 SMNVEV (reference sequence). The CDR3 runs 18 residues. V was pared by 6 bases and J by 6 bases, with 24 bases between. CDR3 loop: CASRPGAIPLHINSPLHF. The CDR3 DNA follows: TGTGCCAGCAGACCGGGCGCAATTCCCCTCCATATTAATTCACCCCTCCACTTT.

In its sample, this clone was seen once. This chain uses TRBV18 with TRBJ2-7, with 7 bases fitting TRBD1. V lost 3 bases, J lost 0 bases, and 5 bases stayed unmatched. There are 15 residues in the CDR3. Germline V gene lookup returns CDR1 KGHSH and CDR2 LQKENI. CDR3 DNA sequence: TGTGCCAGCTCACCGGGACAGCGTTACTCCTACGAGCAGTACTTC. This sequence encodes CASSPGQRYSYEQYF.

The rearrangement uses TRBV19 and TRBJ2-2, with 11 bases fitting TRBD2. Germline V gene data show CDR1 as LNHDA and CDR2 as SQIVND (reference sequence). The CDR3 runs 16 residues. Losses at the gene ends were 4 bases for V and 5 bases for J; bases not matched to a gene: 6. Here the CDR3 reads CASSRGLAVVTGELFF. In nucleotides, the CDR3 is TGTGCCAGTAGTAGGGGACTAGCGGTTGTTACCGGGGAGCTGTTTTTT.

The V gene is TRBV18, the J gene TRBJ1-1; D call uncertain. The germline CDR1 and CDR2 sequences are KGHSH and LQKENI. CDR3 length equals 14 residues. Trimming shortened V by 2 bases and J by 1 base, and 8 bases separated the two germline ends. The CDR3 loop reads CASSPFAGNTEAFF. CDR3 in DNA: TGTGCCAGCTCACCATTTGCCGGGAACACTGAAGCTTTCTTT.

CDR3 in DNA: TGTGCCAGCAGCCCCAGGACAGGGGATAGGTATGGCTACACCTTC. Its protein product is CASSPRTGDRYGYTF. The chain couples TRBV28 to TRBJ1-2, with TRBD1 identical over 9 bases. The CDR3 is 15 amino acids. The V and J ends lost 6 bases and 5 bases, in that order; junction bases with no gene match: 10. Germline V gene data show CDR1 as MDHEN and CDR2 as SYDVKM.

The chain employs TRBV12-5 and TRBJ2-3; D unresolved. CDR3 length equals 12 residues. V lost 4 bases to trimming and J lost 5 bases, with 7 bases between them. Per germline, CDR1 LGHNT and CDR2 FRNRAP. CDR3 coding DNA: TGTGCTAGTGGTTCCAACCAAGATACGCAGTATTTT. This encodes CASGSNQDTQYF.

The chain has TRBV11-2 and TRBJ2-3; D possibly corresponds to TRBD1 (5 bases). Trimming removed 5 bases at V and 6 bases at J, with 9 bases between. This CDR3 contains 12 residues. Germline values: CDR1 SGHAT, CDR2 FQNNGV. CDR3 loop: CASSQGVDTQYF. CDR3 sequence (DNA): TGTGCCAGCAGCCAAGGGGTGGATACGCAGTATTTT.

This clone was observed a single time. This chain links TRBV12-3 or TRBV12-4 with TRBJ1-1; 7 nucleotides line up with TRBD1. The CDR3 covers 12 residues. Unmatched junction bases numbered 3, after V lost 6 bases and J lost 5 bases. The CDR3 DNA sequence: TGTGCCAGCAGGACAGGGCAGACTGAAGCTTTCTTT. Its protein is CASRTGQTEAFF.

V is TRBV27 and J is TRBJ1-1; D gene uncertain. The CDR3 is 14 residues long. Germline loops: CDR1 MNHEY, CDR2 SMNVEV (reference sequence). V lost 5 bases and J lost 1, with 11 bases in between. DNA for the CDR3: TGTGCCAGCAGTCCAGAGGGCAGGAACACTGAAGCTTTCTTT. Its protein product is CASSPEGRNTEAFF.

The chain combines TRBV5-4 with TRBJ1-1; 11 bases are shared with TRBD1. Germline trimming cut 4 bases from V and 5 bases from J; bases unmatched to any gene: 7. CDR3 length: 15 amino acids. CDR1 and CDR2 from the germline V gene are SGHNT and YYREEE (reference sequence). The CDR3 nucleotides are TGTGCCAGCAGCCACTTGGGGGACAGGGGGACTGAAGCTTTCTTT. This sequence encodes CASSHLGDRGTEAFF.

In DNA form, the CDR3 reads TGTGCCAGCAGTGGGACAGGCTCCGGCTCTGGAAACACCATATATTTT. This translates into CASSGTGSGSGNTIYF. The chain couples TRBV6-1 to TRBJ1-3; TRBD1 aligns across 7 bases. The CDR3 has 16 residues. Germline values: CDR1 MNHNS, CDR2 SASEGT. V lost 4 bases to trimming and J lost 0 bases; unmatched junction nucleotides: 6.

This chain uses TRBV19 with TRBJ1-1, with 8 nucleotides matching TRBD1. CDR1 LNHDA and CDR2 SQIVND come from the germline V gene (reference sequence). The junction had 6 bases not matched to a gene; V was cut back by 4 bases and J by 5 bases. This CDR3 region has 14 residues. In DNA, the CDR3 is TGTGCCAGTAGTACTACAGGGGGAATTACTGAAGCTTTCTTT. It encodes CASSTTGGITEAFF.

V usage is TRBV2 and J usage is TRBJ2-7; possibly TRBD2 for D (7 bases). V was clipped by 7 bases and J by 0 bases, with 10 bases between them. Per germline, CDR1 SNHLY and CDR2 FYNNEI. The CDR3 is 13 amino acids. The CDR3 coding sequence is TGTGCCAGCAATGCGGGGGCCTCCTACGAGCAGTACTTC. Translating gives CASNAGASYEQYF.

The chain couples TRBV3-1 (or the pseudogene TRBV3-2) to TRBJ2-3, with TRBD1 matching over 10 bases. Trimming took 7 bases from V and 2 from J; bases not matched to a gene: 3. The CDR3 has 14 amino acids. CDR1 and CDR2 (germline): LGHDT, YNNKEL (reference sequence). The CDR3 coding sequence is TGTGCCAGCACCGACAGGGGGCCCACAGATACGCAGTATTTT. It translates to CASTDRGPTDTQYF.